The 29 T cell receptor beta chains given below trace back to one sample, sequenced in a study of blood T cell repertoires in COVID-19. The data were produced by immunoSEQ multiplex PCR, yet TCRdb's version contains in-frame clones alone and is incomplete. The table includes 65,000 to 75,000 clones, approximately 89% detected once. The specimen sequenced was peripheral blood. The receptors here all came from a woman in her 50s with active COVID-19.

V usage is TRBV9 and J usage is TRBJ1-1; no clear D. The germline V gene encodes CDR1 SGDLS and CDR2 YYNGEE. There are 14 residues in the CDR3. V was cut by 1 base and J by 1 base, with 8 bases left in between. The CDR3 loop is CASSVREGNTEAFF. CDR3 nucleotide sequence: TGTGCCAGCAGCGTACGGGAGGGGAACACTGAAGCTTTCTTT.

The V and J genes are TRBV4-1 and TRBJ2-7; D might be TRBD2 (6 bases). The CDR3 runs to 15 residues. Trimming cost V 4 bases and J 1 base, with 14 bases left between them. CDR1 is MGHRA, CDR2 YSYEKL, per germline. Here the CDR3 DNA reads TGCGCCAGCAGCCCCCGACTAGTCACATCCTACGAGCAGTACTTC. It translates to CASSPRLVTSYEQYF.

This clone occurred once. The chain couples TRBV5-1 to TRBJ1-2; a weak D match, TRBD1 (5 bases). The CDR3 totals 15 residues. Germline V lookup: CDR1 SGHRS, CDR2 YFSETQ. The V end lost 4 bases, the J end lost 4 bases, and 17 bases lay between the germline ends. The CDR3 sequence is CASSPQGSRVYGYTF. The CDR3 bases are TGCGCCAGCAGCCCTCAGGGAAGCCGGGTCTATGGCTACACCTTC.

CDR3 sequence reads: CATSDFRGTEAFF. The CDR3 DNA reads as TGTGCCACCAGTGATTTCCGGGGGACTGAAGCTTTCTTT. The chain couples TRBV24-1 to TRBJ1-1; the D gene is possibly TRBD1 (5 bases). Germline V lookup: CDR1 KGHDR, CDR2 SFDVKD. The CDR3 loop spans 13 amino acids. The V end was cut by 1 base, the J end by 5 bases, with 7 bases between.

The rearrangement uses TRBV19 and TRBJ1-5, with 10 positions matching TRBD1. With V trimmed by 8 bases and J by 2 bases, 0 bases remained unmatched. CDR3 length: 13 residues. CDR1 is LNHDA, CDR2 SQIVND, per germline (reference sequence). Written as DNA, the CDR3 is TGTGCCAGTGGACAGGGGGGCAATCAGCCCCAGCATTTT. Protein: CASGQGGNQPQHF. The variable domain in full, completed from reference TRBV19 and TRBJ1-5, reads DGGITQSPKYLFRKEGQNVTLSCEQNLNHDAMYWYRQDPGQGLRLIYYSQIVNDFQKGDIAEGYSVSREKKESFPLTVTSAQKNPTAFYLCASGQGGNQPQHFGDGTRLSIL.

A few counts support this clone. This chain uses TRBV27 with TRBJ2-1, with a weak D call TRBD2 (6 bases). Germline V lookup: CDR1 MNHEY, CDR2 SMNVEV (reference sequence). With 7 bases removed from V and 0 bases from J, the gap between germline ends came to 10 bases. CDR3 length: 14 residues. The CDR3 DNA reads as TGTGCCAGCACCCCGCGGGACTCCTACAATGAGCAGTTCTTC. This translates into CASTPRDSYNEQFF.

This rearrangement joins TRBV3-1 (or the pseudogene TRBV3-2) to TRBJ1-2; D is undetermined. V was trimmed by 1 base and J by 5 bases, leaving 20 bases between them. Germline loops: CDR1 LGHDT, CDR2 YNNKEL (reference sequence). This CDR3 spans 17 amino acids. The CDR3 here is CASSQGLRGGWEYGYTF. The CDR3 DNA reads as TGTGCCAGCAGCCAAGGTCTTCGTGGAGGGTGGGAATATGGCTACACCTTC.

There are a few counts of this clone. V gene TRBV19 combines with J gene TRBJ2-1, with a tentative D call TRBD2 (7 bases). With 8 bases removed from V and 10 bases from J, the gap between germline ends came to 15 bases. Germline assignment: CDR1 LNHDA and CDR2 SQIVND (reference sequence). The CDR3 consists of 12 residues. This CDR3 reads CASHEGGAEQFF. DNA of the CDR3: TGTGCCAGTCATGAAGGGGGGGCCGAGCAGTTCTTC.

This clone was detected only a few times. The chain is built from TRBV6-5 and TRBJ2-2, with a possible D match to TRBD2 (5 bases). The CDR3 totals 14 residues. The germline gives CDR1 MNHEY, CDR2 SVGAGI. Trimming left V 4 bases short and J 6 bases short, with 12 bases between. CDR3 sequence reads: CASSSRDWAGELFF. The CDR3 nucleotides read TGTGCCAGCAGTTCCCGGGATTGGGCCGGGGAGCTGTTTTTT.

V is TRBV5-8 and J is TRBJ1-5, with D possibly TRBD1 on 5 matching bases. The CDR3 runs 11 residues. The ends were cut back, 7 bases at V and 4 bases at J, with 6 bases in the middle. CDR1 SGHTS and CDR2 YDEGEE come from the germline V gene. The CDR3: CASGQNQPQHF. The DNA for the CDR3 is TGTGCCAGCGGACAAAATCAGCCCCAGCATTTT.

The CDR3 DNA follows: TGTGCCAGCAGTTTACCCCCCTGGAAGGCAGGGGGCGCGTATGGCTACACCTTC. Amino acid sequence: CASSLPPWKAGGAYGYTF. The chain links TRBV28 to TRBJ1-2; the match to TRBD1 covers 8 bases. This CDR3 spans 18 amino acids. V shed 2 bases, J shed 5 bases, and the junction held 16 bases outside the gene matches. CDR1 is MDHEN and CDR2 is SYDVKM in the germline V gene.

This chain joins TRBV10-3 and TRBJ2-3, with D maybe TRBD2 (6 bases). Trimming removed 7 bases at V and 2 bases at J, with 13 bases between. Per the germline V gene, CDR1 is ENHRY and CDR2 is SYGVKD. The CDR3 is made up of 14 amino acids. Here the CDR3 reads CAIILAESTDTQYF. Written as DNA, the CDR3 is TGTGCCATCATCTTAGCGGAGTCCACAGATACGCAGTATTTT.

V usage is TRBV11-3 and J usage is TRBJ2-5, with D tentatively TRBD1 (6 bases). The V gene lost 2 bases and the J gene lost 4 bases, with 17 bases spanning the gap. This CDR3 spans 16 amino acids. From germline, CDR1 is SGHNT and CDR2 YENEEA. The CDR3 DNA sequence: TGTGCCAGCAGCTTAAACGGCAGGGGCTCGCCAGAGACCCAGTACTTC. It translates to CASSLNGRGSPETQYF.

There are a few counts of this clone. The genes are TRBV7-2 and TRBJ2-3, with 11 positions matching TRBD2. V shed 2 bases and J 0 bases; nucleotides not matched to a gene: 4. CDR1 and CDR2 from the germline V gene are SGHTA and FQGNSA. The CDR3 length is 17 residues. The CDR3 sequence: CASSLQRTSGSTDTQYF. The CDR3 nucleotides are TGTGCCAGCAGCTTACAACGGACTAGCGGGAGCACAGATACGCAGTATTTT.

The rearrangement joins TRBV28 to TRBJ2-7, with 7 bases that match TRBD1. Germline V CDR1 and CDR2: MDHEN, SYDVKM. The CDR3 consists of 15 residues. V gave up 1 base and J gave up 0 bases; unmatched junction bases: 3. The CDR3 loop reads CASSLSGGSSYEQYF. DNA for the CDR3: TGTGCCAGCAGTTTATCAGGGGGAAGCTCCTACGAGCAGTACTTC.

V gene TRBV5-1 combines with J gene TRBJ2-3, with 9 bases identical to TRBD2. The CDR3 contains 17 residues. The germline gives CDR1 SGHRS, CDR2 YFSETQ. The ends lost 4 bases at V and 1 base at J; junction bases unmatched: 10. CDR3 loop: CASSMGGAGGGTDTQYF. CDR3 nucleotides: TGCGCCAGCAGCATGGGGGGAGCGGGAGGAGGCACAGATACGCAGTATTTT.

This chain connects TRBV10-3 to TRBJ1-2; a weak D match, TRBD1 (5 bases). Trimming removed 0 bases at V and 6 bases at J, with 8 bases between. CDR3 length equals 13 residues. CDR1 and CDR2 from the germline V gene are ENHRY and SYGVKD. CDR3 nucleotide sequence: TGTGCCATCAGTGAGTCCAGGGTGGATGGCTACACCTTC. Translation: CAISESRVDGYTF.

The chain employs TRBV6-4 and TRBJ2-3; possibly TRBD2 for D (5 bases). Trimming stripped 7 bases from V and 0 bases from J, with 14 bases between. The CDR3 is made up of 15 amino acids. The germline V gene encodes CDR1 MRHNA and CDR2 SNTAGT. The CDR3 DNA reads TGTGCCAGCACCCCCCGCGGCGGGAGCACAGATACGCAGTATTTT. Its protein is CASTPRGGSTDTQYF.

This rearrangement joins TRBV7-9 to TRBJ1-2, with 7 bases aligning to TRBD1. Germline CDR1 and CDR2: SEHNR and FQNEAQ (reference sequence). The junction had 3 bases not matched to a gene; V was cut back by 2 bases and J by 0 bases. This CDR3 is 15 amino acids long. This chain's CDR3 is CASSLTGVTNYGYTF. The CDR3 nucleotides are TGTGCCAGCAGCTTAACAGGGGTCACTAACTATGGCTACACCTTC.

The V gene is TRBV18, the J gene TRBJ1-1, with TRBD1 matching over 7 bases. V trimming: 5 bases; J trimming: 2 bases; junction bases outside the gene matches: 5. The CDR3 spans 14 residues. Germline V lookup: CDR1 KGHSH, CDR2 LQKENI. CDR3 loop: CASSATGSNTEAFF. For the CDR3, the DNA is TGTGCCAGCTCAGCGACAGGGAGTAACACTGAAGCTTTCTTT.

The J gene is TRBJ1-2, the V gene TRBV9, with D perhaps TRBD1 (6 bases). The CDR3 length is 14 residues. Trimming took off 3 bases at V and 1 base at J, with 10 bases between the two ends. Germline CDR1 and CDR2: SGDLS and YYNGEE. CDR3 DNA sequence: TGTGCCAGCAGCGCGGGACAAGATAACTATGGCTACACCTTC. This gives the protein CASSAGQDNYGYTF.

The V call is TRBV3-1 (or the pseudogene TRBV3-2), the J call TRBJ2-1; TRBD2 agrees at 10 bases. The trim removed 3 bases at V and 5 bases at J, leaving 10 bases unmatched. This CDR3 has 17 amino acids. CDR1 is LGHDT, CDR2 YNNKEL, per germline (reference sequence). The CDR3 is CASSHPIGLAGDNEQFF. The CDR3 DNA follows: TGTGCCAGCAGCCACCCCATAGGGCTAGCGGGAGACAATGAGCAGTTCTTC.

The chain links TRBV19 to TRBJ1-4; 7 bases are a match to TRBD1. The germline gives CDR1 LNHDA, CDR2 SQIVND (reference sequence). J lost 2 bases, V lost 3 bases, and 6 bases had no gene match. The CDR3 length is 16 residues. CDR3 protein: CASSMRRGPTNEKLFF. Here the CDR3 DNA reads TGTGCCAGTAGTATGAGAAGGGGGCCTACTAATGAAAAACTGTTTTTT. Full variable domain (outside the CDR3, taken from reference TRBV19 and TRBJ1-4): DGGITQSPKYLFRKEGQNVTLSCEQNLNHDAMYWYRQDPGQGLRLIYYSQIVNDFQKGDIAEGYSVSREKKESFPLTVTSAQKNPTAFYLCASSMRRGPTNEKLFFGSGTQLSVL.

The chain couples TRBV6-5 to TRBJ1-2; D gene ambiguous. The V gene's germline CDR1 is MNHEY and CDR2 SVGAGI. V was cut by 8 bases and J by 5 bases, with 12 bases left in between. The CDR3 length is 12 residues. CDR3: CASGRVNYGYTF. CDR3 nucleotides: TGTGCCAGCGGGAGGGTGAATTATGGCTACACCTTC.

V and J are TRBV14 and TRBJ2-1, with 12 bases aligning to TRBD2. J lost 9 bases, V lost 1 base, and 7 bases had no gene match. Germline V gives CDR1 SGHDN, CDR2 FVKESK. The CDR3 has 16 residues. CDR3 protein: CASSQVASGRAGEQFF. The CDR3 nucleotides are TGTGCCAGCAGCCAAGTTGCTAGCGGGAGGGCCGGTGAGCAGTTCTTC.

CDR3 nucleotide sequence: TGTGCCAGCAGCCCGACAGGGGGCTATTCACCCCTCCACTTT. This translates into CASSPTGGYSPLHF. The V gene is TRBV6-2 or TRBV6-3, the J gene TRBJ1-6, with 10 positions matching TRBD1. Germline values: CDR1 MNHEY, CDR2 SVGEGT. The trim removed 6 bases at V and 8 bases at J, leaving 4 bases unmatched. CDR3 length equals 14 residues.

The rearrangement uses TRBV29-1 and TRBJ2-5, with a possible D match to TRBD2 (6 bases). Germline loops: CDR1 SQVTM, CDR2 ANQGSEA. The CDR3 is made up of 13 amino acids. Trimming pared 4 bases from V and 3 bases from J, leaving 12 bases between. The CDR3 region is CSVVDSGKETQYF. The CDR3 DNA is TGCAGCGTTGTGGATAGCGGTAAAGAGACCCAGTACTTC. Full variable domain (remainder filled in from reference TRBV29-1 and TRBJ2-5): SAVISQKPSRDICQRGTSLTIQCQVDSQVTMMFWYRQQPGQSLTLIATANQGSEATYESGFVIDKFPISRPNLTFSTLTVSNMSPEDSSIYLCSVVDSGKETQYFGPGTRLLVL.

V gene TRBV19 combines with J gene TRBJ1-2; no clear D. The CDR3 consists of 12 residues. Germline CDR1 is LNHDA and CDR2 is SQIVND (reference sequence). Between the trimmed V and J ends, which lost 7 bases and 4 bases, there was a span of 10 bases. CDR3 nucleotides: TGTGCCAGTAACACACCTCCCTATGGCTACACCTTC. Its protein is CASNTPPYGYTF.

The chain links TRBV28 to TRBJ2-1; 10 bases agree with TRBD2. CDR1 is MDHEN and CDR2 is SYDVKM in the germline V gene. This CDR3 comprises 15 residues. Unmatched junction bases numbered 11, after V lost 5 bases and J lost 10 bases. In nucleotides, the CDR3 is TGTGCCAGCAGTCTAAGTCGGACTAGCGGTTACGAGCAGTTCTTC. Its translation: CASSLSRTSGYEQFF.